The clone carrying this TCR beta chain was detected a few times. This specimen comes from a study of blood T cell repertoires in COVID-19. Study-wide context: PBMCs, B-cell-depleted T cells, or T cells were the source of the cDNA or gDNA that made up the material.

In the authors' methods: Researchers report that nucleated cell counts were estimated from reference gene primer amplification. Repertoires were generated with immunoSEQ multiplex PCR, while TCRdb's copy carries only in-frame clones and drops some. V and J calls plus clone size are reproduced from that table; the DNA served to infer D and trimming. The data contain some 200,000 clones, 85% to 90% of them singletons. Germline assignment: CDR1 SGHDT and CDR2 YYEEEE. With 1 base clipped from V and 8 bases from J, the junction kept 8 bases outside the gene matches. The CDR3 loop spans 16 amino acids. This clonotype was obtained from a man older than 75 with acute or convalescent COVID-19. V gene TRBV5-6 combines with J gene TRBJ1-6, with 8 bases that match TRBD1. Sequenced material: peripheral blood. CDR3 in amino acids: CASSLQGAQLDSPLHF. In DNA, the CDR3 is TGTGCCAGCAGCTTGCAGGGGGCGCAGTTGGATTCACCCCTCCACTTT.